A single sample is the source of the 14 T cell receptor beta chains below, sequenced in a study of control samples from healthy donors and cancer patients. Profiled with immunoSEQ multiplex PCR; TCRdb holds only in-frame clones, not every one. The repertoire holds roughly 70,000 clones, 85% to 95% seen once, with approximately 2.8% in the top ten. The sequenced sample consisted of blood. The receptors shown here come from a woman in her 30s in good health.

The rearrangement links TRBV7-2 to TRBJ2-6; no definite D call. Germline CDR1 SGHTA, CDR2 FQGNSA. V lost 2 bases and J lost 1, with 6 bases in between. The CDR3 contains 15 residues. The DNA for the CDR3 is TGTGCCAGCAGCTTATTCGGTTCTGGGGCCAACGTCCTGACTTTC. Residues: CASSLFGSGANVLTF.

The chain joins TRBV3-1 (or the pseudogene TRBV3-2) to TRBJ1-6, with D unclear. Germline lookup yields CDR1 LGHDT and CDR2 YNNKEL (reference sequence). V dropped 0 bases and J dropped 6 bases, with 9 bases sitting between them. The CDR3 sequence is 15 residues long. CDR3: CASSQDLRLNSPLHF. Written as DNA, the CDR3 is TGTGCCAGCAGCCAAGATCTTCGGCTTAATTCACCCCTCCACTTT.

V is TRBV11-3 and J is TRBJ1-2; possibly TRBD1 for D (6 bases). The V and J ends lost 11 bases and 12 bases respectively, with 22 bases between them. CDR1 and CDR2 (germline): SGHNT, YENEEA. The length of the CDR3 is 12 residues. The CDR3 DNA sequence: TGTGCCGGCGGGGGCAGGCCACCGTTGGACACCTTC. Its protein is CAGGGRPPLDTF.

The chain employs TRBV4-2 and TRBJ2-5; D ambiguous. V shed 0 bases and J shed 2 bases, with 7 bases lying between them. This CDR3 contains 14 residues. Germline V lookup: CDR1 LGHNA, CDR2 YNFKEQ. The CDR3 nucleotides read TGTGCCAGCAGCCAAGATGTGTTACAAGAGACCCAGTACTTC. Protein product: CASSQDVLQETQYF.

The chain joins TRBV7-9 to TRBJ2-3; 16 bases fit TRBD2. The CDR3 covers 17 residues. V shed 5 bases, J shed 3 bases, and the junction held 5 bases outside the gene matches. The germline V gene encodes CDR1 SEHNR and CDR2 FQNEAQ (reference sequence). As DNA, the CDR3 is TGTGCCAGCAGCCGCGGGACTAGCGGGGGGGTTACAGATACGCAGTATTTT. It is translated as CASSRGTSGGVTDTQYF.

The rearrangement uses TRBV11-2 and TRBJ2-1; 8 nucleotides line up with TRBD2. Per the germline V gene, CDR1 is SGHAT and CDR2 is FQNNGV. The trim removed 5 bases at V and 6 bases at J, leaving 6 bases unmatched. CDR3 length: 14 residues. This CDR3 is CASSARGVFNEQFF. In DNA, the CDR3 is TGTGCCAGCAGCGCGCGGGGGGTCTTCAATGAGCAGTTCTTC.

The chain joins TRBV2 to TRBJ1-3, with 7 positions matching TRBD1. Trimming at V came to 8 bases and at J to 4 bases, leaving 8 bases not matched to a gene. The CDR3 is made up of 14 amino acids. The V gene's germline CDR1 is SNHLY and CDR2 FYNNEI. The CDR3 DNA reads as TGTGCCAGCCGAGACGACAGGGCCGGAAACACCATATATTTT. Translating gives CASRDDRAGNTIYF.

This chain joins TRBV13 and TRBJ2-7; D not resolved. CDR1 is PRHDT, CDR2 FYEKMQ, per germline (reference sequence). The CDR3 totals 12 residues. Trimming removed 1 base at V and 2 bases at J, with 3 bases between. In nucleotides, the CDR3 is TGTGCCAGCAGCTTAGTGGCCTACGAGCAGTACTTC. It encodes CASSLVAYEQYF. The variable domain in full, completed from reference TRBV13 and TRBJ2-7, reads AAGVIQSPRHLIKEKRETATLKCYPIPRHDTVYWYQQGPGQDPQFLISFYEKMQSDKGSIPDRFSAQQFSDYHSELNMSSLELGDSALYFCASSLVAYEQYFGPGTRLTVT.

This clone was seen only once. This sequence joins TRBV7-9 and TRBJ1-4; D uncertain. This CDR3 is built from 13 residues. Per germline, CDR1 SEHNR and CDR2 FQNEAQ (reference sequence). V was pared by 3 bases and J by 4 bases, with 6 bases between. The CDR3 bases are TGTGCCAGCAGCTTCCACAGTAATGAAAAACTGTTTTTT. Amino acid sequence: CASSFHSNEKLFF.

The V call is TRBV19, the J call TRBJ1-5; TRBD1 matches 10 bases. The CDR3 has 16 residues. Trimming took 3 bases from V and 1 from J; bases not matched to a gene: 3. Germline V gene sequence: CDR1 LNHDA, CDR2 SQIVND (reference sequence). CDR3 DNA: TGTGCCAGTAGTATCGGGACAGGGGCGAGCAATCAGCCCCAGCATTTT. The encoded protein is CASSIGTGASNQPQHF.

The chain is built from TRBV28 and TRBJ1-5, with a weak D call TRBD1 (6 bases). This CDR3 has 16 amino acids. The germline CDR1 and CDR2 sequences are MDHEN and SYDVKM. Trimming removed 6 bases from V and 3 bases from J, with 18 bases in between. As DNA, the CDR3 is TGTGCCAGCAGCCCACTGGGGGCCTATTCCAATCAGCCCCAGCATTTT. Residues: CASSPLGAYSNQPQHF.

This chain joins TRBV2 and TRBJ1-5; D perhaps matches TRBD1 (5 bases). The germline V gene has CDR1 SNHLY and CDR2 FYNNEI. Trimming shortened V by 10 bases and J by 4 bases, and 17 bases separated the two germline ends. This CDR3 has 14 amino acids. CDR3 in amino acids: CATSDQGRNQPQHF. In nucleotides, the CDR3 is TGTGCCACCTCGGATCAGGGTCGTAATCAGCCCCAGCATTTT.

This clone is a singleton in its sample. This chain links TRBV11-2 with TRBJ2-7, with D possibly matching TRBD2 (6 bases). The CDR3 length is 14 residues. Germline CDR1 reads SGHAT; CDR2 reads FQNNGV. Trimming pared 4 bases from V and 4 bases from J, leaving 14 bases between. CDR3 sequence reads: CASSSSPGEYEQYF. In nucleotides, the CDR3 is TGTGCCAGCAGCTCCTCCCCGGGAGAATACGAGCAGTACTTC.

The table lists this clone with a count of one. This CDR3 is CASSFGRYNEQFF. The CDR3 nucleotides are TGTGCCAGCAGCTTTGGCCGCTACAATGAGCAGTTCTTC. The V call is TRBV7-8, the J call TRBJ2-1; D uncertain. From germline, CDR1 is SGHVS and CDR2 FQNEAQ. V shed 3 bases and J shed 3 bases, with 6 bases lying between them. The CDR3 sequence is 13 residues long.